Presented here are 9 T cell receptor beta chains from one specimen sequenced in a study of blood T cell repertoires in COVID-19. Sequencing was performed with immunoSEQ multiplex PCR; in TCRdb, only in-frame clones are kept and a portion is missing. The sample records under 150,000 clones, 70% to 90% being singletons. Input material: peripheral blood. These TCRs come from a woman aged 45-59 years with acute or convalescent COVID-19.

The chain recombines TRBV9 with TRBJ2-2; 8 nucleotides align to TRBD1. Germline CDR1 and CDR2: SGDLS and YYNGEE. This CDR3 region has 16 residues. J was trimmed by 6 bases and V by 0 bases; bases with no gene match: 7. The CDR3 protein is CASSVEGQGAAGELFF. The CDR3 DNA sequence: TGTGCCAGCAGCGTAGAGGGCCAGGGGGCGGCCGGGGAGCTGTTTTTT.

This clone was counted a single time. The V and J genes are TRBV28 and TRBJ2-1; weak D call: TRBD2 (5 bases). Germline V CDR1 and CDR2: MDHEN, SYDVKM. Trimming left V 4 bases short and J 4 bases short, with 8 bases between. This CDR3 comprises 13 residues. The CDR3 reads CASSWTEYNEQFF. DNA for the CDR3: TGTGCCAGCAGTTGGACTGAATACAATGAGCAGTTCTTC.

This rearrangement joins TRBV28 to TRBJ1-2, with D perhaps TRBD1 (6 bases). V was cut by 10 bases and J by 8 bases, with 20 bases left in between. This CDR3 region has 13 residues. The germline V gene has CDR1 MDHEN and CDR2 SYDVKM. The CDR3 DNA reads as TGTGCCACCAGAGGCGGGGGCAATGGAGGCTACACCTTC. This translates into CATRGGGNGGYTF.

The V gene is TRBV18, the J gene TRBJ1-5; D gene uncertain. The CDR3 covers 15 residues. Deletions cut 3 bases from V and 7 bases from J, with 16 bases between. The V gene's germline CDR1 is KGHSH and CDR2 LQKENI. The CDR3 DNA sequence: TGTGCCAGCTCACCCATGACTGTCAAGAGGCAGCCCCAGCATTTT. This translates into CASSPMTVKRQPQHF.

The chain recombines TRBV30 with TRBJ1-2; weak D call: TRBD1 (6 bases). Germline V lookup: CDR1 GTSNPN, CDR2 SVGIG (reference sequence). V was clipped by 2 bases and J by 5 bases, with 6 bases between them. The CDR3 totals 11 residues. CDR3 sequence: CAWSQGYGYTF. CDR3 nucleotide sequence: TGTGCCTGGAGTCAGGGGTATGGCTACACCTTC.

The rearrangement uses TRBV7-8 and TRBJ2-7; D perhaps matches TRBD2 (7 bases). From germline, CDR1 is SGHVS and CDR2 FQNEAQ. This CDR3 has 15 residues. V lost 1 base and J 3 bases, leaving 13 bases between the germline ends. CDR3 DNA sequence: TGTGCCAGCAGCTTAGGGCAGGGAGGGGGCTACGAGCAGTACTTC. This gives the protein CASSLGQGGGYEQYF.

CDR3 DNA sequence: TGTGCCAGCAGCCGCATCCGCGGGACTAGCGGGGACAATGAGCAGTTCTTC. It codes for CASSRIRGTSGDNEQFF. The V call is TRBV9, the J call TRBJ2-1; the match to TRBD2 covers 13 bases. This CDR3 comprises 17 residues. Losses at the gene ends were 4 bases for V and 5 bases for J; bases not matched to a gene: 9. The germline gives CDR1 SGDLS, CDR2 YYNGEE.

V and J are TRBV20-1 and TRBJ1-2, with TRBD1 matching over 8 bases. The germline CDR1 and CDR2 sequences are DFQATT and SNEGSKA (reference sequence). With 5 bases clipped from V and 9 bases from J, the junction kept 5 bases outside the gene matches. The CDR3 loop spans 11 amino acids. The DNA for the CDR3 is TGCAGTGCTGATCAGGGGGCCAGCTACACCTTC. It codes for CSADQGASYTF.

In its sample, this clone was seen once. This chain uses TRBV7-7 with TRBJ2-3; 9 bases align to TRBD2. The CDR3 runs 18 residues. Germline-derived CDR1 and CDR2 are SSHAT and FNYEAQ (reference sequence). The J segment lost 4 bases and the V segment lost 5 bases, leaving 16 bases of the junction unmatched. As DNA, the CDR3 is TGTGCCAGCAGCCCAAACTTATTCCGGCGGGGGGGCGCAGATACGCAGTATTTT. Amino acid sequence: CASSPNLFRRGGADTQYF.